Below, 4 T cell receptor beta chains from the same sample are listed, as sequenced in a study of human thymus T cells. Obtained as resections during corrective heart surgery, the thymus tissue was then studied. Data came from immunoSEQ multiplex PCR; TCRdb stores just in-frame clones and leaves some out. The data show about 130,000 clones, about 95% seen once. The sequencing sample was made of thymus tissue. These receptor sequences come from a boy in the first two years of life with a congenital heart defect but otherwise immunologically healthy.

The chain employs TRBV6-6 and TRBJ2-7; D could derive from TRBD1 or TRBD2 (7 bases each). Germline values: CDR1 MNHNY, CDR2 SVGAGI (reference sequence). V lost 7 bases and J 5 bases, leaving 21 bases between the germline ends. This CDR3 region has 15 residues. CDR3: CASTTNPQGRDEQYF. CDR3 nucleotide sequence: TGTGCCAGCACCACGAACCCACAGGGGAGGGACGAGCAGTACTTC.

The chain uses TRBV2 and TRBJ1-5; D gene unclear. The CDR3 loop spans 14 amino acids. The germline V and J ends were trimmed by 0 bases and 6 bases, with 9 bases remaining between them. Germline V gene lookup returns CDR1 SNHLY and CDR2 FYNNEI. The CDR3 region has the DNA TGTGCCAGCAGTGAAGCAAGGTTGGCTCAGCCCCAGCATTTT. Its translation is CASSEARLAQPQHF.

The chain carries TRBV20-1 and TRBJ2-5, with D uncertain. The V gene lost 6 bases and the J gene lost 9 bases, with 14 bases spanning the gap. This CDR3 is built from 11 residues. Germline V gene lookup returns CDR1 DFQATT and CDR2 SNEGSKA (reference sequence). CDR3 nucleotide sequence: TGCAGTGCCCCCGGTCCCCGTTCCCAGTACTTC. It codes for CSAPGPRSQYF.

The V call is TRBV15, the J call TRBJ2-7; D may match TRBD1 or TRBD2 (5 bases each). Germline V CDR1 and CDR2: LNHNV, YYDKDF (reference sequence). This CDR3 contains 14 residues. V was clipped by 5 bases and J by 5 bases, with 16 bases between them. This CDR3 is CATSPGPGKNEQYF. The DNA of the CDR3 is TGTGCCACCAGCCCGGGGCCCGGGAAGAACGAGCAGTACTTC.